This T cell receptor (beta chain) derives from a study of cytomegalovirus exposure and HLA in healthy donors. This clone came up a few times. An end of the junction does not agree with germline; a read error may underlie this. CDR1 is WNHNN and CDR2 is SYGVQD in the germline V gene (reference sequence). This CDR3 region has 12 residues. Both 60 Vbeta primers and 13 Jbeta primers went into the PCR. Generated by immunoSEQ multiplex PCR, the TCRdb table keeps only in-frame clones and is missing some. The sample records about 120,000 clones, around 79% being singletons. Sequenced: PBMCs. This receptor was identified in a woman under 30 in good health and CMV-seronegative. The rearrangement joins TRBV10-1 to TRBJ2-4, with D possibly matching TRBD1 (5 bases). The CDR3 protein is CASGPGKNSQYF. The CDR3 region has the DNA TGCGCCAGCGGGCCAGGGAAAAACAGTCAGTACTTC.